A single sample gave rise to the 8 T cell receptor beta chains below, sequenced in a study of cytomegalovirus exposure and HLA in healthy donors. Amplification used 60 Vbeta primers and 13 Jbeta primers. Libraries were prepared by immunoSEQ multiplex PCR; TCRdb keeps only in-frame clonotypes and omits some of them. The data contain about 140,000 clones, 73% of them singletons. Sample: PBMCs. The receptors here all came from a human donor in good health.

V usage is TRBV27 and J usage is TRBJ1-4, with D uncertain. The CDR3 is 13 residues long. Germline loops: CDR1 MNHEY, CDR2 SMNVEV (reference sequence). Trimming stripped 8 bases from V and 5 bases from J, with 12 bases between. The chain's CDR3 is CASRSGPNEKLFF. The DNA for the CDR3 is TGTGCCAGCCGAAGCGGCCCGAATGAAAAACTGTTTTTT.

This clone was picked up one time. CDR3 residues: CASRPGGGLNTEAFF. The CDR3 DNA follows: TGCGCCAGCAGACCCGGCGGGGGATTGAACACTGAAGCTTTCTTT. V gene TRBV5-1 combines with J gene TRBJ1-1, with D perhaps TRBD1 (5 bases). Trimming pared 5 bases from V and 0 bases from J, leaving 14 bases between. Germline assignment: CDR1 SGHRS and CDR2 YFSETQ. The CDR3 consists of 15 residues.

This clone was recorded once. The chain recombines TRBV27 with TRBJ1-2; no definite D call. The CDR3 covers 14 residues. CDR1 and CDR2 (germline): MNHEY, SMNVEV (reference sequence). The germline V and J ends were trimmed by 2 bases and 0 bases, with 7 bases remaining between them. CDR3 DNA sequence: TGTGCCAGCAGTTTACGGGGTCCTAACTATGGCTACACCTTC. Its protein product is CASSLRGPNYGYTF.

This clone was found once. The chain uses TRBV4-1 and TRBJ1-3, with D tentatively TRBD1 (5 bases). The CDR3 has 15 amino acids. Per germline, CDR1 MGHRA and CDR2 YSYEKL. With 0 bases removed from V and 2 bases from J, the gap between germline ends came to 8 bases. CDR3 DNA sequence: TGCGCCAGCAGCCAAGATACGGGGGCTGGAAACACCATATATTTT. Its translation is CASSQDTGAGNTIYF.

V usage is TRBV7-8 and J usage is TRBJ2-7; 7 bases fit TRBD1. V lost 5 bases and J lost 6; bases outside the gene matches: 7. CDR1 is SGHVS and CDR2 is FQNEAQ in the germline V gene. The CDR3 consists of 13 residues. CDR3 in DNA: TGTGCCAGCAGCCTAGAGACAGGGCGCGAGCAGTACTTC. It codes for CASSLETGREQYF. The full variable domain, its missing parts supplied by reference TRBV7-8 and TRBJ2-7, is GAGVSQSPRYKVAKRGQDVALRCDPISGHVSLFWYQQALGQGPEFLTYFQNEAQLDKSGLPSDRFFAERPEGSVSTLKIQRTQQEDSAVYLCASSLETGREQYFGPGTRLTVT.

The CDR3 DNA reads as TGTGCCATCCAGACAGGGGGCGCCCACAATGAGCAGTTCTTC. As protein: CAIQTGGAHNEQFF. The chain has TRBV10-3 and TRBJ2-1; TRBD1 matches 10 bases. Losses at the gene ends were 8 bases for V and 5 bases for J; bases not matched to a gene: 6. This CDR3 comprises 14 residues. CDR1 and CDR2 from the germline V gene are ENHRY and SYGVKD.

The chain employs TRBV7-8 and TRBJ2-2; no clear D gene. V dropped 4 bases and J dropped 6 bases, with 15 bases sitting between them. CDR1 and CDR2 (germline): SGHVS, FQNEAQ. This CDR3 comprises 15 residues. CDR3 protein: CASSWFEIEPGELFF. CDR3 DNA: TGTGCCAGCAGCTGGTTCGAGATAGAACCCGGGGAGCTGTTTTTT.

The V and J genes are TRBV29-1 and TRBJ2-1; TRBD2 matches 11 bases. With 3 bases clipped from V and 9 bases from J, the junction kept 7 bases outside the gene matches. Per germline, CDR1 SQVTM and CDR2 ANQGSEA. The CDR3 extends over 14 amino acids. The CDR3 DNA follows: TGCAGCGTTGACCCTAGCGGGGGGTCTGGTGAGCAGTTCTTC. It specifies CSVDPSGGSGEQFF.